Below, 20 T cell receptor beta chains from the same sample are listed, as sequenced in a study of blood T cell repertoires in COVID-19. Libraries were prepared by immunoSEQ multiplex PCR; TCRdb keeps only in-frame clonotypes and omits some of them. The sample records hundreds of thousands of clones, roughly 90% being singletons. The sample comprised PBMCs or T cells enriched from blood (not recorded which). These receptors were taken from a woman between 25 and 40 years old with acute COVID-19.

This clone was counted a few times. The chain uses TRBV13 and TRBJ1-2, with no clear D. CDR1 PRHDT and CDR2 FYEKMQ come from the germline V gene (reference sequence). The length of the CDR3 is 12 residues. V was shortened by 5 bases and J by 7 bases, with 11 bases between the two germline ends. DNA of the CDR3: TGTGCCAGCAGCCTACCCCGGAGTGGCTACACCTTC. Translating gives CASSLPRSGYTF.

This clone has only a few counts. This chain joins TRBV7-9 and TRBJ2-5; the D gene is possibly TRBD2 (7 bases). Between the trimmed V and J ends, which lost 4 bases and 3 bases, there was a span of 18 bases. Germline values: CDR1 SEHNR, CDR2 FQNEAQ (reference sequence). There are 16 residues in the CDR3. CDR3 DNA sequence: TGTGCCAGCAGCTCATCCACCCGGGGGGCAGAAGAGACCCAGTACTTC. As protein: CASSSSTRGAEETQYF.

The chain uses TRBV5-6 and TRBJ1-2; D call uncertain. V dropped 6 bases and J dropped 4 bases, with 13 bases sitting between them. Germline-derived CDR1 and CDR2 are SGHDT and YYEEEE. This CDR3 is built from 13 residues. CDR3 in DNA: TGTGCCAGCACCACACCACGGAGCTATGGCTACACCTTC. Translated: CASTTPRSYGYTF.

DNA for the CDR3: TGTGCCAGCAGCTCGACAGTGGACACTGAAGCTTTCTTT. Residues: CASSSTVDTEAFF. The genes are TRBV7-3 and TRBJ1-1; TRBD1 might be the D (5 bases). CDR1 is SGHTA and CDR2 is FQGTGA in the germline V gene. This CDR3 spans 13 amino acids. V was cut by 4 bases and J by 3 bases, with 9 bases left in between.

The chain is built from TRBV5-4 and TRBJ1-6; TRBD1 matches 8 bases. V lost 4 bases and J lost 6; bases outside the gene matches: 9. Germline lookup yields CDR1 SGHNT and CDR2 YYREEE (reference sequence). The CDR3 is 16 residues long. The CDR3 region is CASSQYEDRANSPLHF. The CDR3 coding sequence is TGTGCCAGCAGCCAATACGAGGACAGGGCTAATTCACCCCTCCACTTT.

The chain carries TRBV30 and TRBJ1-6; D is undetermined. The V and J ends lost 1 base and 2 bases respectively, with 15 bases between them. This CDR3 has 17 amino acids. Germline V gene sequence: CDR1 GTSNPN, CDR2 SVGIG (reference sequence). The CDR3 DNA follows: TGTGCCTGGAGTGGACGACACTTCCAAGCCTATAATTCACCCCTCCACTTT. It codes for CAWSGRHFQAYNSPLHF.

The gene calls are TRBV6-5 and TRBJ1-6; D perhaps matches TRBD1 (5 bases). The germline gives CDR1 MNHEY, CDR2 SVGAGI. The CDR3 sequence is 14 residues long. With 8 bases removed from V and 5 bases from J, the gap between germline ends came to 13 bases. Here the CDR3 reads CASSNPGDNSPLHF. The CDR3 coding sequence is TGTGCCAGCTCCAACCCGGGGGATAATTCACCCCTCCACTTT.

V gene TRBV27 combines with J gene TRBJ1-2, with 9 bases fitting TRBD1. Germline V gene data show CDR1 as MNHEY and CDR2 as SMNVEV (reference sequence). The CDR3 is 15 residues long. V shed 5 bases and J 7 bases; nucleotides not matched to a gene: 11. Written as DNA, the CDR3 is TGTGCCAGCAGTGCCCCCGGGACAGGGAGCGCTGGCTACACCTTC. Protein: CASSAPGTGSAGYTF.

The V and J genes are TRBV10-3 and TRBJ2-1; TRBD2 matches at 10 bases. CDR1 and CDR2 (germline): ENHRY, SYGVKD. The CDR3 spans 17 residues. V shed 4 bases and J 0 bases; nucleotides not matched to a gene: 6. The CDR3 region is CAISVGSGGSSYNEQFF. The CDR3 DNA reads as TGTGCCATCAGTGTAGGTAGCGGGGGGAGCTCCTACAATGAGCAGTTCTTC.

The rearrangement links TRBV3-1 (or the pseudogene TRBV3-2) to TRBJ2-5; 11 nucleotides line up with TRBD2. The germline CDR1 and CDR2 sequences are LGHDT and YNNKEL (reference sequence). V was clipped by 4 bases and J by 4 bases; unmatched bases: 2. The length of the CDR3 is 14 residues. The CDR3: CASSPLAGGETQYF. Written as DNA, the CDR3 is TGTGCCAGCAGCCCTCTAGCGGGGGGAGAGACCCAGTACTTC.

This chain connects TRBV2 to TRBJ1-5; 10 bases align to TRBD1. This CDR3 has 18 amino acids. The germline V gene has CDR1 SNHLY and CDR2 FYNNEI. V was pared by 6 bases and J by 3 bases, with 14 bases of the junction left unmatched. In DNA, the CDR3 is TGTGCCAGCAGCGTACTCCCGGGACAGGGGTCGGTCAATCAGCCCCAGCATTTT. Residues: CASSVLPGQGSVNQPQHF.

This clone was recorded only once. The V gene is TRBV9, the J gene TRBJ1-4; TRBD1 agrees at 9 bases. The germline gives CDR1 SGDLS, CDR2 YYNGEE. With V trimmed by 7 bases and J by 6 bases, 10 bases remained unmatched. This CDR3 comprises 15 residues. The CDR3 spells CASAQRDRAYEKLFF. Here the CDR3 DNA reads TGTGCCAGCGCCCAGCGGGACAGGGCCTATGAAAAACTGTTTTTT. Variable domain in full (rest from reference TRBV9 and TRBJ1-4): DSGVTQTPKHLITATGQRVTLRCSPRSGDLSVYWYQQSLDQGLQFLIQYYNGEERAKGNILERFSAQQFPDLHSELNLSSLELGDSALYFCASAQRDRAYEKLFFGSGTQLSVL.

Of note for this clone: This specimen includes other DNA sequences encoding the same CDR3. The rearrangement uses TRBV4-3 and TRBJ2-3, with TRBD1 matching over 7 bases. CDR3 length: 14 amino acids. The ends lost 3 bases at V and 0 bases at J; junction bases unmatched: 0. CDR1 and CDR2 (germline): LGHNA, YSLEER. This CDR3 reads CASSQDRSTDTQYF. The CDR3, as DNA: TGCGCCAGCAGCCAGGACAGGAGCACAGATACGCAGTATTTT.

V is TRBV30 and J is TRBJ2-7; TRBD1 matches 10 bases. Germline V gene data show CDR1 as GTSNPN and CDR2 as SVGIG (reference sequence). The trim removed 3 bases at V and 6 bases at J, leaving 8 bases unmatched. This CDR3 has 14 residues. The CDR3 is CAWSRDRGRVEQYF. DNA of the CDR3: TGTGCCTGGAGCCGCGACAGGGGGCGGGTCGAGCAGTACTTC.

To note about this clone: Other DNA sequences from this sample encode an identical CDR3 as well. This rearrangement joins TRBV9 to TRBJ2-7; 7 bases fit TRBD1. Germline CDR1 reads SGDLS; CDR2 reads YYNGEE. With 2 bases clipped from V and 4 bases from J, the junction kept 3 bases outside the gene matches. CDR3 length: 13 amino acids. The CDR3 loop reads CASSVGDSYEQYF. The CDR3 bases are TGTGCCAGCAGCGTCGGGGACAGTTACGAGCAGTACTTC.

DNA of the CDR3: TGTGCCAGTAGTACCCGGACAACATATGGCTACACCTTC. As protein: CASSTRTTYGYTF. V usage is TRBV19 and J usage is TRBJ1-2; the D gene is possibly TRBD1 (5 bases). V lost 4 bases and J lost 5, with 11 bases in between. Germline CDR1 reads LNHDA; CDR2 reads SQIVND (reference sequence). This CDR3 has 13 residues. Supplemented by reference TRBV19 and TRBJ1-2, the full variable domain reads DGGITQSPKYLFRKEGQNVTLSCEQNLNHDAMYWYRQDPGQGLRLIYYSQIVNDFQKGDIAEGYSVSREKKESFPLTVTSAQKNPTAFYLCASSTRTTYGYTFGSGTRLTVV.

This clone was counted a single time. The CDR3 region is CASSEGGATFGQTQYF. As DNA, the CDR3 is TGTGCCAGCAGTGAAGGTGGGGCGACCTTCGGGCAGACCCAGTACTTC. V is TRBV2 and J is TRBJ2-5; tentatively, D is TRBD1 (5 bases). Trimming cost V 1 base and J 6 bases, with 18 bases left between them. This CDR3 region has 16 residues. Germline V gives CDR1 SNHLY, CDR2 FYNNEI.

The gene calls are TRBV18 and TRBJ1-2; D gene ambiguous. The CDR3 runs 13 residues. Germline CDR1 reads KGHSH; CDR2 reads LQKENI. V lost 8 bases and J lost 4, with 14 bases in between. As DNA, the CDR3 is TGTGCCAGCGCCGAGGACGAGGGCTATGGCTACACCTTC. This encodes CASAEDEGYGYTF.

The chain couples TRBV6-6 to TRBJ1-1, with 8 bases that match TRBD1. V shed 6 bases and J 11 bases; nucleotides not matched to a gene: 8. The CDR3 runs 12 residues. Per germline, CDR1 MNHNY and CDR2 SVGAGI (reference sequence). The CDR3 DNA sequence: TGTGCCAGCAGACCCGGACAGGGTGGGGCTTTCTTT. Translating gives CASRPGQGGAFF.

The chain combines TRBV6-2 or TRBV6-3 with TRBJ1-1, with 8 bases matching TRBD1. With 4 bases clipped from V and 4 bases from J, the junction kept 5 bases outside the gene matches. CDR3 size: 14 residues. Germline loops: CDR1 MNHEY, CDR2 SVGEGT. CDR3 sequence reads: CASSSWTGSTEAFF. CDR3 sequence (DNA): TGTGCCAGCAGTTCCTGGACAGGGAGCACTGAAGCTTTCTTT.